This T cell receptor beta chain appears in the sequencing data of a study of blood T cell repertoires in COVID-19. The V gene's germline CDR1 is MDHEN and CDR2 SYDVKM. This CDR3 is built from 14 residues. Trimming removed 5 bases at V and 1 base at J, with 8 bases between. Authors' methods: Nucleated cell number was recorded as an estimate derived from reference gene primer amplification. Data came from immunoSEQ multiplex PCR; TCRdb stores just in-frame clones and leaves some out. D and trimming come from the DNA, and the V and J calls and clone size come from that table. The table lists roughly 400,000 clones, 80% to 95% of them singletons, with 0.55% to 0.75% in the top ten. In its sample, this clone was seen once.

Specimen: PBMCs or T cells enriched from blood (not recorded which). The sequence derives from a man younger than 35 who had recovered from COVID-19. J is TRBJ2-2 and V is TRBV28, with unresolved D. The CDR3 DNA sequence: TGTGCCAGCAGTCCCTCGGTGAACACCGGGGAGCTGTTTTTT. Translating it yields CASSPSVNTGELFF.